The next 8 T cell receptor beta chains were all read from a single sample in a study of shared clonotypes between healthy human individuals. Sequencing was performed with immunoSEQ multiplex PCR; in TCRdb, only in-frame clones are kept and a portion is missing. Of about 870,000 clones in the sample, nearly 95% were seen once. In the naive CD8 group, cells lacked CD45RO and were positively selected for CCR7, so terminally differentiated effector memory CD45RA+ cells were left out. The sequenced sample consisted of naive CD8+ T cells sorted from blood. These receptor sequences come from a man aged 25-45 years in good health.

The gene calls are TRBV7-9 and TRBJ2-1, with 11 bases lining up with TRBD2. There are 18 residues in the CDR3. After removal of 6 bases from V and 6 bases from J, the junction contained 16 bases not matched to a gene. Germline V gene lookup returns CDR1 SEHNR and CDR2 FQNEAQ (reference sequence). CDR3 residues: CASRLPGLADPAGNEQFF. DNA of the CDR3: TGTGCCAGCAGGTTACCGGGACTAGCGGACCCCGCGGGCAATGAGCAGTTCTTC.

The rearrangement joins TRBV29-1 to TRBJ1-2; D gene unclear. With 1 base removed from V and 2 bases from J, the gap between germline ends came to 8 bases. The germline gives CDR1 SQVTM, CDR2 ANQGSEA. The CDR3 is made up of 13 amino acids. CDR3 region: CSVEGHWNYGYTF. The CDR3 DNA is TGCAGCGTTGAAGGGCATTGGAACTATGGCTACACCTTC.

This chain connects TRBV29-1 to TRBJ2-3; the match to TRBD2 covers 11 bases. Germline loops: CDR1 SQVTM, CDR2 ANQGSEA. The V segment lost 6 bases and the J segment 1 base; nucleotides outside the gene matches: 3. The CDR3 has 14 amino acids. The CDR3 nucleotides read TGCAGCGTATATAGCGGGAGGGGCACAGATACGCAGTATTTT. Amino acid sequence: CSVYSGRGTDTQYF.

This clone was picked up one time. CDR3 in amino acids: CASSLGRPYEQYF. CDR3 coding DNA: TGCGCCAGCAGCTTAGGCAGACCCTACGAGCAGTACTTC. The V gene is TRBV5-1, the J gene TRBJ2-7; D unresolved. CDR3 length equals 13 residues. Germline assignment: CDR1 SGHRS and CDR2 YFSETQ. With 2 bases removed from V and 2 bases from J, the gap between germline ends came to 8 bases.

The V and J genes are TRBV27 and TRBJ2-7, with TRBD1 matching over 7 bases. The junction had 6 bases not matched to a gene; V was cut back by 2 bases and J by 5 bases. Germline CDR1 is MNHEY and CDR2 is SMNVEV (reference sequence). The CDR3 covers 14 residues. The CDR3 DNA follows: TGTGCCAGCAGTTTAGCGACAGGGTCCAACGAGCAGTACTTC. This sequence encodes CASSLATGSNEQYF.

The chain links TRBV25-1 to TRBJ2-1, with TRBD1 identical over 10 bases. The CDR3 spans 18 residues. CDR1 and CDR2 from the germline V gene are MGHDK and SYGVNS. Trimming cost V 6 bases and J 0 bases; bases outside gene matches: 11. The CDR3: CASRGQGLRGPSYNEQFF. CDR3 nucleotides: TGTGCCAGCAGGGGACAGGGGTTACGGGGTCCCTCCTACAATGAGCAGTTCTTC.

The chain has TRBV6-1 and TRBJ1-2; no firm D call. The CDR3 contains 16 residues. V was clipped by 1 base and J by 0 bases, with 12 bases between them. Germline loops: CDR1 MNHNS, CDR2 SASEGT. The CDR3 protein is CASSEVPRPTNYGYTF. The DNA of the CDR3 is TGTGCCAGCAGTGAAGTACCCAGACCTACTAACTATGGCTACACCTTC.

The chain combines TRBV10-2 with TRBJ2-7; the D is unclear. CDR3 length: 11 amino acids. CDR1 WSHSY and CDR2 SAAADI come from the germline V gene. V was shortened by 7 bases and J by 6 bases, with 10 bases between the two germline ends. The CDR3 protein is CASTESGEQYF. DNA for the CDR3: TGCGCCAGCACGGAGAGTGGCGAGCAGTACTTC.